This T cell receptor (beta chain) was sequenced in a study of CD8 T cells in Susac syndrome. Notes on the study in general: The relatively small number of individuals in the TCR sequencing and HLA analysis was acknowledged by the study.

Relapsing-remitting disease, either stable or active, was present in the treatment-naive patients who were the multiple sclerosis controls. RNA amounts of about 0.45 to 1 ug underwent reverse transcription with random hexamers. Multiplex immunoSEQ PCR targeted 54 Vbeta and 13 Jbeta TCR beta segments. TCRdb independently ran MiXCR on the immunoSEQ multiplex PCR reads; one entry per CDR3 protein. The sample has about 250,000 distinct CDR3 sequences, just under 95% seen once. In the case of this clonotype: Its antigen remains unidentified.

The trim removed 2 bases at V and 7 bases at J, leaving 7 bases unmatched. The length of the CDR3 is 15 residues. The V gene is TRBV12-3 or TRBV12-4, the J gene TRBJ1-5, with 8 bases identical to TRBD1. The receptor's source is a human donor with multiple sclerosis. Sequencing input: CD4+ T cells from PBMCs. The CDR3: CASSLRGQGTQPQHF. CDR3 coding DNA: TGTGCCAGCAGTTTAAGAGGACAGGGAACCCAGCCCCAGCATTTT.